A selection of T cell receptor beta chains follows, all from one sample in a study of cytomegalovirus exposure and HLA in healthy donors. Data came from immunoSEQ multiplex PCR; TCRdb stores just in-frame clones and leaves some out. The data contain 85,000 to 90,000 clones, about three quarters of them seen just once; the ten biggest clones take up 10%. The sequenced material came from PBMCs. Receptors originate from a man aged 25-45 years in good health and CMV-seropositive. The CDR3 runs from the conserved cysteine through the conserved F or W. Each record gives: J gene, D gene, clone size, CDR3 length, V gene, CDR3 DNA, CDR3 protein. A D gene is named only where the DNA matches it firmly. Clone sizes are given selectively: once, few, many, or a class where the clone is expanded.

>TRBJ1-1|.|few|14|TRBV27
TGTGCCAGCAACCCGGGGAACCTGGGCACTGAAGCTTTCTTT
CASNPGNLGTEAFF
>TRBJ1-6|.|.|13|TRBV2
TGTGCCAGCAGTGAACTACAGAATTCACCCCTCCACTTT
CASSELQNSPLHF
>TRBJ2-7|.|.|16|TRBV5-1
TGCGCCAGCAGCGATACAACAGGGTTGGACTCCTACGAGCAGTACTTC
CASSDTTGLDSYEQYF
>TRBJ1-6|TRBD1|few|15|TRBV5-6
TGTGCCACCCAGGAGGGGGACAGGCATAATTCACCCCTCCACTTT
CATQEGDRHNSPLHF
>TRBJ2-7|TRBD1|.|14|TRBV5-1
TGCGCCAGCAGCTGGACAGGGCTCTCCTACGAGCAGTACTTC
CASSWTGLSYEQYF
>TRBJ2-3|TRBD2|.|16|TRBV5-1
TGCGCCAGCAGCTTGTACAGCGGGACGGGTACAGATACGCAGTATTTT
CASSLYSGTGTDTQYF
>TRBJ2-7|TRBD2|few|15|TRBV6-1
TGTGCCAGCAGTGAAAGGAGCGGGGGGGCGGACGAGCAGTACTTC
CASSERSGGADEQYF
>TRBJ2-2|.|.|14|TRBV9
TGTGCCAGCAGCCCAACCCCCGGGTCCGGGGAGCTGTTTTTT
CASSPTPGSGELFF
>TRBJ1-2|.|.|11|TRBV5-1
TGCGCCAGCAGCTTCGGGGGTGGCTACACCTTC
CASSFGGGYTF
>TRBJ1-2|TRBD1|.|15|TRBV19
TGTGCCAGTAGTATAGGGACAGGGGGCGCGAGGGGCTACACCTTC
CASSIGTGGARGYTF
>TRBJ1-2|TRBD1|once|15|TRBV19
TGTGCCAGTAGTTCGTGGACGAGACAGGGCTATGGCTACACCTTC
CASSSWTRQGYGYTF
>TRBJ1-1|TRBD1|.|14|TRBV7-2
TGTGCCAGCAGCCCGGGACAGCTCAACACTGAAGCTTTCTTT
CASSPGQLNTEAFF
>TRBJ1-2|.|.|15|TRBV13
TGTGCCAGCAGCTTAGGCCTTGTAGCGAACTATGGCTACACCTTC
CASSLGLVANYGYTF